This entry lists 31 T cell receptor beta chains sequenced from one sample in a study of early T cells in non-severe SARS-CoV-2 infection. TCRdb itself ran the 5' RACE reads through MiXCR, one entry per CDR3 protein. This sample has 62,000 or so distinct CDR3 sequences, with roughly 8.2% found just once. Sequenced material: whole blood, taken at baseline. The receptor source for this set is an adult who was a healthcare worker with PCR-confirmed SARS-CoV-2 infection or an uninfected control (not recorded which).

This clonotype was observed at least ten times. The J gene is TRBJ2-2, the V gene TRBV6-5; 10 bases are shared with TRBD1. CDR3 length equals 19 residues. Germline CDR1 MNHEY, CDR2 SVGAGI. The V and J ends lost 0 bases and 3 bases, in that order; junction bases with no gene match: 10. CDR3 sequence (DNA): TGTGCCAGCAGTTACTCCCTTTCCCCCGGGACAGGGGACACCGGGGAGCTGTTTTTT. Amino acid sequence: CASSYSLSPGTGDTGELFF.

The V gene is TRBV30, the J gene TRBJ1-2, with D possibly TRBD1 on 5 matching bases. CDR1 is GTSNPN, CDR2 SVGIG, per germline (reference sequence). Trimming took 3 bases from V and 8 from J, leaving 10 bases between them. The length of the CDR3 is 11 residues. The CDR3 DNA reads TGTGCCTGGAGGGGCAGGGCGGGCTACACCTTC. Its protein product is CAWRGRAGYTF.

This clonotype showed up many times. The rearrangement uses TRBV15 and TRBJ1-5; a possible D gene is TRBD1 (6 bases). V was cut by 2 bases and J by 4 bases, with 12 bases left in between. The CDR3 runs to 15 residues. CDR1 and CDR2 from the germline V gene are LNHNV and YYDKDF (reference sequence). As DNA, the CDR3 is TGTGCCACCAGCAGACTCAGACAGGATAATCAGCCCCAGCATTTT. As protein: CATSRLRQDNQPQHF.

The chain carries TRBV12-3 or TRBV12-4 and TRBJ2-4; TRBD2 aligns across 8 bases. The CDR3 extends over 16 amino acids. The junction had 6 bases not matched to a gene; V was cut back by 5 bases and J by 0 bases. CDR3 amino acids: CASSLTSGLAKNIQYF. The CDR3 nucleotides read TGTGCCAGCAGTCTTACTAGCGGACTAGCCAAAAACATTCAGTACTTC.

This clonotype was recorded many times. The chain recombines TRBV12-3 or TRBV12-4 with TRBJ1-5; D gene uncertain. CDR3 size: 13 residues. Trimming removed 3 bases from V and 5 bases from J, with 8 bases in between. CDR3 sequence: CASSFSTDQPQHF. DNA for the CDR3: TGTGCCAGCAGTTTTTCAACTGATCAGCCCCAGCATTTT.

This sequence joins TRBV2 and TRBJ2-7; TRBD1 matches at 9 bases. Per germline, CDR1 SNHLY and CDR2 FYNNEI. Unmatched junction bases numbered 8, after V lost 6 bases and J lost 5 bases. The CDR3 is 14 amino acids. In DNA, the CDR3 is TGTGCCAGCAGCCCCGGGACAGGGAACAACGAGCAGTACTTC. Translated, it gives CASSPGTGNNEQYF.

The rearrangement joins TRBV3-1 to TRBJ1-4; D is perhaps TRBD1 (5 bases). Trimming shortened V by 3 bases and J by 0 bases, and 14 bases separated the two germline ends. Looked up from germline, CDR1 is LGHDT and CDR2 is YNNKEL (reference sequence). The CDR3 is 17 residues long. This CDR3 is CASSQDLTGATNEKLFF. DNA of the CDR3: TGTGCCAGCAGCCAGGATCTCACAGGAGCAACTAATGAAAAACTGTTTTTT.

This clonotype was counted many times. The rearrangement links TRBV30 to TRBJ1-4, with 9 nucleotides matching TRBD1. The CDR3 is 14 amino acids. V shed 3 bases, J shed 5 bases, and the junction held 4 bases outside the gene matches. CDR1 GTSNPN and CDR2 SVGIG come from the germline V gene (reference sequence). The CDR3: CAWRLTGGNEKLFF. CDR3 sequence (DNA): TGTGCCTGGAGACTGACAGGGGGGAATGAAAAACTGTTTTTT.

This clonotype was detected only a few times. The V call is TRBV5-8, the J call TRBJ2-3; the match to TRBD2 covers 15 bases. The CDR3 has 17 residues. Germline lookup yields CDR1 SGHTS and CDR2 YDEGEE. V was pared by 4 bases and J by 1 base, with 4 bases of the junction left unmatched. CDR3 protein: CASSRGLAGGGTDTQYF. The CDR3, as DNA: TGTGCCAGCAGCCGGGGACTAGCGGGAGGTGGCACAGATACGCAGTATTTT.

This clonotype was recorded many times. This chain links TRBV7-3 with TRBJ1-1, with 7 bases fitting TRBD1. Germline CDR1 reads SGHTA; CDR2 reads FQGTGA. After removal of 1 base from V and 5 bases from J, the junction contained 1 base not matched to a gene. This CDR3 spans 13 amino acids. CDR3 nucleotides: TGTGCCAGCAGCTTAAGACAGGGTACTGAAGCTTTCTTT. Translated, it gives CASSLRQGTEAFF.

This clonotype showed up just a few times. This rearrangement joins TRBV7-2 to TRBJ2-5; D perhaps matches TRBD1 (5 bases). Germline assignment: CDR1 SGHTA and CDR2 FQGNSA. This CDR3 has 15 residues. The V gene lost 3 bases and the J gene lost 7 bases, with 18 bases spanning the gap. The DNA for the CDR3 is TGTGCCAGCAGCTTCCAGGGCAGGGAAGAAGTGACCCAGTACTTC. Translated, it gives CASSFQGREEVTQYF.

This clonotype was seen a handful of times. The rearrangement links TRBV19 to TRBJ1-3, with no clear D. This CDR3 is 14 amino acids long. V was pared by 3 bases and J by 2 bases, with 8 bases between. The germline V gene encodes CDR1 LNHDA and CDR2 SQIVND (reference sequence). CDR3 sequence: CASSIFGAGNTIYF. CDR3 nucleotide sequence: TGTGCCAGTAGTATTTTCGGTGCTGGAAACACCATATATTTT.

By proportion, this clonotype is medium-sized. V is TRBV14 and J is TRBJ2-1, with D uncertain. Deletions cut 0 bases from V and 5 bases from J, with 8 bases between. The CDR3 loop spans 14 amino acids. From germline, CDR1 is SGHDN and CDR2 FVKESK. In nucleotides, the CDR3 is TGTGCCAGCAGCCAAGACTGGCTAGACAATGAGCAGTTCTTC. It encodes CASSQDWLDNEQFF.

V gene TRBV29-1 combines with J gene TRBJ2-2; D unresolved. Trimming left V 2 bases short and J 3 bases short, with 4 bases between. CDR3 length equals 12 residues. Germline lookup yields CDR1 SQVTM and CDR2 ANQGSEA. Written as DNA, the CDR3 is TGCAGCGTTGAACTATACACCGGGGAGCTGTTTTTT. This gives the protein CSVELYTGELFF.

As DNA, the CDR3 is TGTGCCAGCAGCTTGAGGAGCGCCCGGCGGGATACGCAGTATTTT. Its protein is CASSLRSARRDTQYF. The J gene is TRBJ2-3, the V gene TRBV5-4, with D uncertain. V was clipped by 1 base and J by 6 bases, with 15 bases between them. Germline CDR1 is SGHNT and CDR2 is YYREEE (reference sequence). The CDR3 has 15 residues.

This clonotype was seen only a few times. V and J are TRBV7-9 and TRBJ1-4; 8 nucleotides match TRBD1. This CDR3 comprises 15 residues. Germline CDR1 reads SEHNR; CDR2 reads FQNEAQ (reference sequence). After removal of 4 bases from V and 9 bases from J, the junction contained 10 bases not matched to a gene. The CDR3 DNA reads TGTGCCAGCAGCTACGGACAGGGATTGCGGAAAAAACTGTTTTTT. Translation gives CASSYGQGLRKKLFF.

Many counts were recorded for this clonotype. This chain uses TRBV19 with TRBJ1-2, with D perhaps matching TRBD1 (5 bases). V lost 7 bases and J lost 5, with 14 bases in between. Germline V gives CDR1 LNHDA, CDR2 SQIVND (reference sequence). The CDR3 has 13 residues. CDR3 residues: CASNAGREYGYTF. CDR3 sequence (DNA): TGTGCCAGTAACGCAGGGCGGGAATATGGCTACACCTTC.

The sample holds many counts of this clonotype. This sequence joins TRBV7-3 and TRBJ2-7; TRBD2 might be the D (6 bases). This CDR3 region has 18 residues. Germline CDR1 is SGHTA and CDR2 is FQGTGA. The germline V and J ends were trimmed by 1 base and 0 bases, with 19 bases remaining between them. Written as DNA, the CDR3 is TGTGCCAGCAGCTTAAGGAGACGGGGGACGGATAACTCCTACGAGCAGTACTTC. Its translation: CASSLRRRGTDNSYEQYF.

The chain combines TRBV10-3 with TRBJ2-5; the D is unclear. Per the germline V gene, CDR1 is ENHRY and CDR2 is SYGVKD. The CDR3 spans 9 residues. The V end was cut by 8 bases, the J end by 5 bases, with 3 bases between. CDR3: CAIGETQYF. As DNA, the CDR3 is TGTGCCATCGGCGAGACCCAGTACTTC.

This chain joins TRBV24-1 and TRBJ1-2, with D perhaps matching TRBD1 (5 bases). The germline CDR1 and CDR2 sequences are KGHDR and SFDVKD. CDR3 length: 15 residues. V was clipped by 8 bases and J by 0 bases, with 15 bases between them. This chain's CDR3 is CATKIKRGPNYGYTF. CDR3 sequence (DNA): TGTGCCACCAAGATAAAAAGGGGACCTAACTATGGCTACACCTTC.

In its sample, this clonotype was seen many times. This rearrangement joins TRBV21-1 to TRBJ2-7; the table assigns TRBD1, which was not confirmed against the DNA. TRBV21-1 counts as a pseudogene. There are 14 residues in the CDR3. Here the CDR3 DNA reads TGTGCCAGTCCCGCCAGGGGGTACGCCTACGAGCAGTACTTC. Protein: CASPARGYAYEQYF.

V usage is TRBV25-1 and J usage is TRBJ2-1; D unresolved. The CDR3 loop spans 12 amino acids. V was cut by 7 bases and J by 6 bases, with 10 bases left in between. CDR1 is MGHDK and CDR2 is SYGVNS in the germline V gene. CDR3 loop: CASTKIANEQFF. The DNA of the CDR3 is TGTGCCAGCACCAAAATCGCCAATGAGCAGTTCTTC.

This clonotype was detected ten times or more. This rearrangement joins TRBV25-1 to TRBJ2-7; 10 bases align to TRBD1. Per the germline V gene, CDR1 is MGHDK and CDR2 is SYGVNS. CDR3 length: 12 amino acids. V dropped 8 bases and J dropped 3; count of bases not matched to a gene: 1. The CDR3 nucleotides are TGTGCCAGCGGACAGGGGGTCTACGAGCAGTACTTC. Translation: CASGQGVYEQYF.

The J gene is TRBJ2-5, the V gene TRBV2, with 7 bases matching TRBD1. The CDR3 spans 14 residues. From germline, CDR1 is SNHLY and CDR2 FYNNEI. After removal of 7 bases from V and 4 bases from J, the junction contained 9 bases not matched to a gene. CDR3 DNA: TGTGCCAGCAAGCACAGGGGCTTCGGAGAGACCCAGTACTTC. The encoded protein is CASKHRGFGETQYF.

A few counts support this clonotype. The chain couples TRBV11-2 to TRBJ1-2; D not resolved. Between the trimmed V and J ends, which lost 1 base and 4 bases, there was a span of 7 bases. Germline V gene sequence: CDR1 SGHAT, CDR2 FQNNGV. The CDR3 runs 13 residues. The CDR3 reads CASSLASTYGYTF. The CDR3 DNA sequence: TGTGCCAGCAGCTTAGCGTCCACCTATGGCTACACCTTC.

V usage is TRBV12-3 or TRBV12-4 and J usage is TRBJ2-1; 11 bases fit TRBD2. V was clipped by 1 base and J by 11 bases; unmatched bases: 4. This CDR3 is 14 amino acids long. The CDR3 region is CASSLDSGRGKQFF. The CDR3 DNA follows: TGTGCCAGCAGTTTAGATAGCGGGAGGGGGAAGCAGTTCTTC.

The chain joins TRBV18 to TRBJ1-1, with a weak D call TRBD1 (6 bases). The germline V gene has CDR1 KGHSH and CDR2 LQKENI. CDR3 size: 15 residues. V was shortened by 5 bases and J by 5 bases, with 18 bases between the two germline ends. The CDR3 DNA sequence: TGTGCCAGCTCAAAGTCCCTCGAGGGGGGGACTGAAGCTTTCTTT. This sequence encodes CASSKSLEGGTEAFF. Complete variable domain (other parts from reference TRBV18 and TRBJ1-1): NAGVMQNPRHLVRRRGQEARLRCSPMKGHSHVYWYRQLPEEGLKFMVYLQKENIIDESGMPKERFSAEFPKEGPSILRIQQVVRGDSAAYFCASSKSLEGGTEAFFGQGTRLTVV.

This clonotype was found many times. The CDR3 coding sequence is TGTGCCAGCAGCCGCGTGGGGCGGAGCCAAGAGACCCAGTACTTC. Its protein product is CASSRVGRSQETQYF. The V call is TRBV7-8, the J call TRBJ2-5, with D perhaps matching TRBD1 (5 bases). Germline V gene data show CDR1 as SGHVS and CDR2 as FQNEAQ. Trimming pared 5 bases from V and 1 base from J, leaving 14 bases between. The CDR3 totals 15 residues.

This clonotype was picked up many times. V gene TRBV12-3 or TRBV12-4 combines with J gene TRBJ2-4, with a weak D call TRBD2 (5 bases). There are 15 residues in the CDR3. V shed 3 bases and J shed 0 bases, with 9 bases lying between them. The CDR3 loop reads CASSLSGIAKNIQYF. The CDR3 DNA is TGTGCCAGCAGTTTGAGCGGAATAGCCAAAAACATTCAGTACTTC.

The genes are TRBV7-6 and TRBJ2-3, with D possibly TRBD2 on 6 matching bases. Germline values: CDR1 SGHVS, CDR2 FNYEAQ. The CDR3 contains 14 residues. The germline V and J ends were trimmed by 3 bases and 3 bases, with 10 bases remaining between them. DNA of the CDR3: TGTGCCAGCAGCTTCGGGAGAACGACAGATACGCAGTATTTT. Encoded protein: CASSFGRTTDTQYF.

This clonotype has only a few counts. The J gene is TRBJ2-4, the V gene TRBV19; tentatively, D is TRBD1 (5 bases). Germline V gene data show CDR1 as LNHDA and CDR2 as SQIVND (reference sequence). CDR3 size: 14 residues. V lost 7 bases and J lost 6, with 16 bases in between. CDR3 sequence (DNA): TGTGCCAGTATTCCCAGGGATGGCAGAAACATTCAGTACTTC. Protein: CASIPRDGRNIQYF.